This is a list of T cell receptor beta chains from one sample in a study of beta chain features in type 1 diabetes. This table comes from immunoSEQ multiplex PCR, and its TCRdb copy is limited to in-frame clones, with some not included. Of roughly 610,000 clones detected, about a sixth appear once; the ten largest clones hold 0.07% to 0.095%. Sequencing used naive CD4+ T cells from blood. The receptors originated from a young man in good health. CDR3s include the opening cysteine and the closing phenylalanine or tryptophan. Each record gives: clone size, J gene, CDR3 length, D gene, V gene, CDR3 DNA, CDR3 protein. D genes are given only for firm matches. Size is omitted from some rows. Given values are once, few, many or a class for expanded clones.

clone size: few; J gene: TRBJ1-5; CDR3 length: 16; D gene: TRBD1; V gene: TRBV7-2; CDR3 DNA: TGTGCCAGCAGCTTAGGAGGGACAGGGAAGAATCAGCCCCAGCATTTT; CDR3 protein: CASSLGGTGKNQPQHF
clone size: -; J gene: TRBJ2-5; CDR3 length: 15; D gene: TRBD2; V gene: TRBV5-1; CDR3 DNA: TGCGCCAGCAGCTCGACGGGGGGATTAGAAGGGACCCAGTACTTC; CDR3 protein: CASSSTGGLEGTQYF
clone size: -; J gene: TRBJ2-2; CDR3 length: 13; D gene: -; V gene: TRBV18; CDR3 DNA: TGTGCCAGCTCACCGGCCACCACCGGGGAGCTGTTTTTT; CDR3 protein: CASSPATTGELFF
clone size: few; J gene: TRBJ1-2; CDR3 length: 12; D gene: -; V gene: TRBV7-2; CDR3 DNA: TGTGCCAGCAGCCCAGGTGGATATGGCTACACCTTC; CDR3 protein: CASSPGGYGYTF
clone size: -; J gene: TRBJ1-2; CDR3 length: 13; D gene: TRBD1; V gene: TRBV7-2; CDR3 DNA: TGTGCCAGCAGCACAGGACAGGGACTTGGCTACACCTTC; CDR3 protein: CASSTGQGLGYTF
clone size: few; J gene: TRBJ2-5; CDR3 length: 14; D gene: -; V gene: TRBV7-2; CDR3 DNA: TGTGCCAGCAGCTTACGACGCGCTAGCGAGACCCAGTACTTC; CDR3 protein: CASSLRRASETQYF
clone size: -; J gene: TRBJ1-4; CDR3 length: 15; D gene: -; V gene: TRBV4-1; CDR3 DNA: TGCGCCAGCAGGTTCTACAGGGCGGCTAATGAAAAACTGTTTTTT; CDR3 protein: CASRFYRAANEKLFF
clone size: few; J gene: TRBJ2-7; CDR3 length: 14; D gene: TRBD1; V gene: TRBV5-4; CDR3 DNA: TGTGCCAGCAGCTGGGACAGGGCAGCCTACGAGCAGTACTTC; CDR3 protein: CASSWDRAAYEQYF
clone size: -; J gene: TRBJ1-3; CDR3 length: 13; D gene: -; V gene: TRBV7-3; CDR3 DNA: TGTGCCAGCAGCCTCGGGATGTTAAACACCATATATTTT; CDR3 protein: CASSLGMLNTIYF
clone size: few; J gene: TRBJ2-7; CDR3 length: 13; D gene: TRBD1; V gene: TRBV15; CDR3 DNA: TGTGCCACCAGCCCTGGGACAGCCTACGAGCAGTACTTC; CDR3 protein: CATSPGTAYEQYF
clone size: few; J gene: TRBJ2-5; CDR3 length: 12; D gene: -; V gene: TRBV5-6; CDR3 DNA: TGTGCCAGCAGCCAGGACCACGAGACCCAGTACTTC; CDR3 protein: CASSQDHETQYF
clone size: -; J gene: TRBJ1-1; CDR3 length: 14; D gene: -; V gene: TRBV4-2; CDR3 DNA: TGTGCCAGCAGCCAAGAAACGATGAGAGGGTTGGCTTTCTTT; CDR3 protein: CASSQETMRGLAFF
clone size: -; J gene: TRBJ1-2; CDR3 length: 13; D gene: -; V gene: TRBV30; CDR3 DNA: TGTGCCTGGAATCGGCGGGGTAACTATGGCTACACCTTC; CDR3 protein: CAWNRRGNYGYTF
clone size: -; J gene: TRBJ2-5; CDR3 length: 14; D gene: -; V gene: TRBV15; CDR3 DNA: TGTGCCACCAGCAGAGACCAGAACCAAGAGACCCAGTACTTC; CDR3 protein: CATSRDQNQETQYF
clone size: few; J gene: TRBJ2-7; CDR3 length: 14; D gene: -; V gene: TRBV6-5; CDR3 DNA: TGTGCCAGCAGTTACGCGGACCATCCCTACGAGCAGTACTTC; CDR3 protein: CASSYADHPYEQYF
clone size: few; J gene: TRBJ1-5; CDR3 length: 13; D gene: -; V gene: TRBV5-1; CDR3 DNA: TGCGCCAGCAGCCTCTATAGCAATCAGCCCCAGCATTTT; CDR3 protein: CASSLYSNQPQHF
clone size: few; J gene: TRBJ1-5; CDR3 length: 16; D gene: TRBD1; V gene: TRBV29-1; CDR3 DNA: TGCAGCGTTGTAGCGAGGGGGCAGGGGGGCAATCAGCCCCAGCATTTT; CDR3 protein: CSVVARGQGGNQPQHF
clone size: few; J gene: TRBJ1-1; CDR3 length: 17; D gene: -; V gene: TRBV4-3; CDR3 DNA: TGCGCCAGCAGCCAAGATCTCGCGGGGCAGTCGAACACTGAAGCTTTCTTT; CDR3 protein: CASSQDLAGQSNTEAFF
clone size: few; J gene: TRBJ1-5; CDR3 length: 15; D gene: TRBD1; V gene: TRBV5-8; CDR3 DNA: TGTGCCAGCTGTCGCGTCGACAGGGCCGGGGAGCCCCAGCATTTT; CDR3 protein: CASCRVDRAGEPQHF
clone size: few; J gene: TRBJ1-1; CDR3 length: 13; D gene: -; V gene: TRBV10-3; CDR3 DNA: TGTGCCACTACAAGGAATGCGGACACTGAAGCTTTCTTT; CDR3 protein: CATTRNADTEAFF
clone size: -; J gene: TRBJ2-7; CDR3 length: 14; D gene: -; V gene: TRBV28; CDR3 DNA: TGTGCCAGCGGGTCTGCCCACATCTTTTACGAGCAGTACTTC; CDR3 protein: CASGSAHIFYEQYF
clone size: few; J gene: TRBJ2-3; CDR3 length: 12; D gene: -; V gene: TRBV29-1; CDR3 DNA: TGCAGCGTTGACCCCTTCAGGGATACGCAGTATTTT; CDR3 protein: CSVDPFRDTQYF
clone size: few; J gene: TRBJ2-7; CDR3 length: 14; D gene: -; V gene: TRBV23-1; CDR3 DNA: TGCGCCAGCAGTCAATCGGACTTCCACTACGAGCAGTACTTC; CDR3 protein: CASSQSDFHYEQYF
clone size: few; J gene: TRBJ1-5; CDR3 length: 16; D gene: TRBD1; V gene: TRBV6-1; CDR3 DNA: TGTGCCAGCAGTGCGCCGGACAGGGTCGGCAATCAGCCCCAGCATTTT; CDR3 protein: CASSAPDRVGNQPQHF
clone size: -; J gene: TRBJ2-3; CDR3 length: 18; D gene: -; V gene: TRBV4-1; CDR3 DNA: TGCGCCAGCAGCCAAGTAAGGGCCTTCAAGGGGGACACAGATACGCAGTATTTT; CDR3 protein: CASSQVRAFKGDTDTQYF
clone size: -; J gene: TRBJ2-7; CDR3 length: 15; D gene: TRBD1; V gene: TRBV7-6; CDR3 DNA: TGTGCCAGCAGCCCACTGACAGGGGCCTCCTACGAGCAGTACTTC; CDR3 protein: CASSPLTGASYEQYF
clone size: -; J gene: TRBJ1-5; CDR3 length: 12; D gene: -; V gene: TRBV29-1; CDR3 DNA: TGCAGCGTTGAGGATAGCAATCAGCCCCAGCATTTT; CDR3 protein: CSVEDSNQPQHF